Listed here are 10 T cell receptor beta chains from one sample, sequenced in a study of blood T cell repertoires in COVID-19. Libraries were prepared by immunoSEQ multiplex PCR; TCRdb keeps only in-frame clonotypes and omits some of them. This sample has about 100,000 clones, with more than 75% found just once. The sample comprised peripheral blood. The receptors come from a human donor in a cohort sampled during active COVID-19.

The gene calls are TRBV7-2 and TRBJ2-1; D gene uncertain. The CDR3 runs to 12 residues. The V and J ends lost 1 base and 13 bases respectively, with 11 bases between them. Germline values: CDR1 SGHTA, CDR2 FQGNSA. This CDR3 is CASSLDLRLQFF. The CDR3 bases are TGTGCCAGCAGCTTAGATCTCCGTCTACAGTTCTTC.

The gene calls are TRBV19 and TRBJ1-2, with TRBD1 matching 10 bases. The CDR3 has 14 residues. V dropped 7 bases and J dropped 7; count of bases not matched to a gene: 9. Germline loops: CDR1 LNHDA, CDR2 SQIVND (reference sequence). CDR3 loop: CASNRQGAVSGYTF. CDR3 nucleotide sequence: TGTGCCAGTAATCGACAGGGGGCTGTTAGTGGCTACACCTTC. Looking up the rest from reference TRBV19 and TRBJ1-2 gives the full variable domain: DGGITQSPKYLFRKEGQNVTLSCEQNLNHDAMYWYRQDPGQGLRLIYYSQIVNDFQKGDIAEGYSVSREKKESFPLTVTSAQKNPTAFYLCASNRQGAVSGYTFGSGTRLTVV.

The chain joins TRBV11-2 to TRBJ2-2; TRBD2 aligns across 14 bases. Germline V gene sequence: CDR1 SGHAT, CDR2 FQNNGV. V shed 7 bases and J 4 bases; nucleotides not matched to a gene: 8. The CDR3 extends over 17 amino acids. This chain's CDR3 is CASMLRLAGGITGELFF. The CDR3 coding sequence is TGTGCCAGCATGTTGAGACTAGCGGGGGGGATCACCGGGGAGCTGTTTTTT.

This clone is a singleton in its sample. The rearrangement uses TRBV6-5 and TRBJ1-2, with 10 bases aligning to TRBD1. The CDR3 has 16 residues. Germline V gives CDR1 MNHEY, CDR2 SVGAGI. After removal of 0 bases from V and 4 bases from J, the junction contained 5 bases not matched to a gene. CDR3 protein: CASSYSGTGVLYGYTF. The CDR3 DNA reads TGTGCCAGCAGTTACTCTGGGACAGGGGTTCTCTATGGCTACACCTTC.

The V gene is TRBV5-1, the J gene TRBJ2-1; TRBD2 matches 8 bases. Germline V gene data show CDR1 as SGHRS and CDR2 as YFSETQ. There are 13 residues in the CDR3. The V segment lost 4 bases and the J segment 7 bases; nucleotides outside the gene matches: 4. As DNA, the CDR3 is TGCGCCAGCAGCCTGAGCGGGAGTAATGAGCAGTTCTTC. Translation: CASSLSGSNEQFF.

This sequence joins TRBV19 and TRBJ1-1; the D is unclear. The length of the CDR3 is 13 residues. Trimming pared 5 bases from V and 1 base from J, leaving 8 bases between. Looked up from germline, CDR1 is LNHDA and CDR2 is SQIVND (reference sequence). CDR3 amino acids: CASSAVRNTEAFF. As DNA, the CDR3 is TGTGCCAGTAGTGCAGTAAGGAACACTGAAGCTTTCTTT. Full variable domain (outside the CDR3, taken from reference TRBV19 and TRBJ1-1): DGGITQSPKYLFRKEGQNVTLSCEQNLNHDAMYWYRQDPGQGLRLIYYSQIVNDFQKGDIAEGYSVSREKKESFPLTVTSAQKNPTAFYLCASSAVRNTEAFFGQGTRLTVV.

J is TRBJ1-2 and V is TRBV5-6; TRBD1 matches at 11 bases. The CDR3 loop spans 14 amino acids. The germline V gene has CDR1 SGHDT and CDR2 YYEEEE. Losses at the gene ends were 5 bases for V and 2 bases for J; bases not matched to a gene: 2. As DNA, the CDR3 is TGTGCCAGCAGTCGGGACAGGGGGAACTATGGCTACACCTTC. It yields the protein CASSRDRGNYGYTF. Full variable domain (outside the CDR3, taken from reference TRBV5-6 and TRBJ1-2): DAGVTQSPTHLIKTRGQQVTLRCSPKSGHDTVSWYQQALGQGPQFIFQYYEEEERQRGNFPDRFSGHQFPNYSSELNVNALLLGDSALYLCASSRDRGNYGYTFGSGTRLTVV.

This chain joins TRBV21-1 and TRBJ2-1; the table calls TRBD1, which could not be checked here. TRBV21-1 is labeled a pseudogene. The CDR3 length is 17 residues. The CDR3 spells CASSKKGARLLYNEQFF. In nucleotides, the CDR3 is TGTGCCAGCAGCAAAAAGGGGGCGCGACTACTCTACAATGAGCAGTTCTTC.

The rearrangement links TRBV9 to TRBJ2-5; 8 nucleotides align to TRBD2. In germline, CDR1 is SGDLS, CDR2 YYNGEE. The CDR3 is made up of 15 amino acids. The V and J ends lost 0 bases and 4 bases, in that order; junction bases with no gene match: 5. The CDR3 DNA sequence: TGTGCCAGCAGCGTAGAGGGACTAGGAGGAGAGACCCAGTACTTC. This codes for CASSVEGLGGETQYF.

In its sample, this clone was seen a few times. The gene calls are TRBV5-1 and TRBJ1-6; 10 nucleotides match TRBD1. The germline CDR1 and CDR2 sequences are SGHRS and YFSETQ. There are 15 residues in the CDR3. V gave up 4 bases and J gave up 14 bases; unmatched junction bases: 12. This chain's CDR3 is CASSPGDRGPMALHF. In DNA form, the CDR3 reads TGCGCCAGCAGCCCGGGGGACAGGGGTCCAATGGCCCTCCACTTT.